The clone carrying this TCR beta chain appeared a few times. No antigen is known for it. The PCR was carried out with 60 Vbeta primers and 13 Jbeta primers. TCRdb keeps only in-frame clones here, not all; method: immunoSEQ multiplex PCR. The sample shows some 190,000 clones, roughly 83% of them seen only once. The data are from a study of cytomegalovirus exposure and HLA in healthy donors. Study-wide context: From 150 million to 200 million T cells, an earlier analysis saw approximately 120 million unique TCR beta sequences. The study's findings and limits: Donors belonging to an Asian-associated ancestry cluster reportedly showed fewer N-insertions in productive TCRs than the roughly 670-donor mean, according to what a later analysis found.

The germline V gene has CDR1 MDHEN and CDR2 SYDVKM. V gave up 7 bases and J gave up 4 bases; unmatched junction bases: 12. CDR3 size: 15 residues. The chain employs TRBV28 and TRBJ1-2; 7 nucleotides match TRBD1. Sequencing input: PBMCs. The TCR sequence derives from a boy between 2 and 15 years old in good health and CMV-seronegative. In DNA, the CDR3 is TGTGCCAGCACCAAAGCGGCAGGGGGGCGCTATGGCTACACCTTC. This gives the protein CASTKAAGGRYGYTF.